Presented here are 19 T cell receptor beta chains from one specimen sequenced in a study of blood T cell repertoires in COVID-19. Sequenced by immunoSEQ multiplex PCR; TCRdb stores in-frame clones only, minus some. The sample has 260,000 or so clones, roughly 79% seen once. Sequencing was done on a sample of peripheral blood. These receptors were taken from a woman older than 75 with COVID-19, enrolled during active disease.

CDR3 sequence: CASSLEIGYRGSNEQYF. Written as DNA, the CDR3 is TGTGCCAGCAGTTTAGAGATTGGGTACAGGGGGTCAAACGAGCAGTACTTC. The rearrangement joins TRBV28 to TRBJ2-7, with 8 bases identical to TRBD1. This CDR3 has 17 residues. V lost 2 bases and J lost 5; bases outside the gene matches: 14. Germline V gene lookup returns CDR1 MDHEN and CDR2 SYDVKM.

V is TRBV18 and J is TRBJ2-5; D may be TRBD2 (6 bases). There are 15 residues in the CDR3. CDR1 and CDR2 (germline): KGHSH, LQKENI. V was pared by 3 bases and J by 2 bases, with 13 bases between. CDR3 sequence reads: CASSPLRRDQETQYF. CDR3 DNA sequence: TGTGCCAGCTCACCCCTACGGCGGGATCAAGAGACCCAGTACTTC.

The CDR3 is CASGGVSATNEKLFF. The CDR3 DNA reads as TGTGCCAGCGGGGGGGTATCGGCAACTAATGAAAAACTGTTTTTT. The chain uses TRBV6-5 and TRBJ1-4; D is possibly TRBD1 (5 bases). The CDR3 extends over 15 amino acids. Germline V gene lookup returns CDR1 MNHEY and CDR2 SVGAGI. V shed 8 bases and J shed 0 bases, with 13 bases lying between them.

The chain links TRBV7-2 to TRBJ2-7; 8 nucleotides line up with TRBD1. Unmatched junction bases numbered 6, after V lost 4 bases and J lost 1 base. In germline, CDR1 is SGHTA, CDR2 FQGNSA. The CDR3 is 15 amino acids. In nucleotides, the CDR3 is TGTGCCAGCAGCTCGGACAGGGCTTCTTCCTACGAGCAGTACTTC. Amino acid sequence: CASSSDRASSYEQYF.

This clone was recorded a few times. The chain combines TRBV29-1 with TRBJ1-2; the D gene is possibly TRBD1 (5 bases). Germline assignment: CDR1 SQVTM and CDR2 ANQGSEA. The CDR3 extends over 12 amino acids. Trimming shortened V by 8 bases and J by 8 bases, and 18 bases separated the two germline ends. The CDR3 coding sequence is TGCAGCTATACAGGTCTCTCCGGGGGCTACACCTTC. This codes for CSYTGLSGGYTF.

CDR3 loop: CASSRTGFNYGYTF. The DNA of the CDR3 is TGTGCCAGCAGTCGGACAGGGTTTAACTATGGCTACACCTTC. V usage is TRBV6-2 or TRBV6-3 and J usage is TRBJ1-2; 8 bases map to TRBD1. J lost 1 base, V lost 5 bases, and 3 bases had no gene match. The CDR3 spans 14 residues. CDR1 is MNHEY and CDR2 is SVGEGT in the germline V gene.

As DNA, the CDR3 is TGTGCCAGCCAAAGCTTTAATCAGCCCCAGCATTTT. It yields the protein CASQSFNQPQHF. This chain uses TRBV19 with TRBJ1-5; no firm D call. Germline assignment: CDR1 LNHDA and CDR2 SQIVND (reference sequence). This CDR3 has 12 amino acids. The germline V and J ends were trimmed by 9 bases and 4 bases, with 10 bases remaining between them. Filled out from reference TRBV19 and TRBJ1-5, the complete variable domain reads DGGITQSPKYLFRKEGQNVTLSCEQNLNHDAMYWYRQDPGQGLRLIYYSQIVNDFQKGDIAEGYSVSREKKESFPLTVTSAQKNPTAFYLCASQSFNQPQHFGDGTRLSIL.

The count of this clone is one. The chain couples TRBV9 to TRBJ2-1, with a possible D match to TRBD1 (5 bases). V was shortened by 4 bases and J by 7 bases, with 18 bases between the two germline ends. The CDR3 loop spans 15 amino acids. Germline values: CDR1 SGDLS, CDR2 YYNGEE. The CDR3, as DNA: TGTGCCAGCAGCCGCTCCTCGAAGGGGTCAAATGAGCAGTTCTTC. Translating gives CASSRSSKGSNEQFF. Looking up the rest from reference TRBV9 and TRBJ2-1 gives the full variable domain: DSGVTQTPKHLITATGQRVTLRCSPRSGDLSVYWYQQSLDQGLQFLIQYYNGEERAKGNILERFSAQQFPDLHSELNLSSLELGDSALYFCASSRSSKGSNEQFFGPGTRLTVL.

This clone was counted a single time. The CDR3, as DNA: TGCGCCAGCAGCTCACGCGGTCCTGTGTCGGGTGAGCAGTTCTTC. It codes for CASSSRGPVSGEQFF. This chain joins TRBV5-1 and TRBJ2-1; no firm D call. Looked up from germline, CDR1 is SGHRS and CDR2 is YFSETQ. V lost 3 bases and J lost 9, with 19 bases in between. This CDR3 has 15 amino acids.

This chain connects TRBV2 to TRBJ1-1, with unresolved D. The CDR3 spans 15 residues. Per the germline V gene, CDR1 is SNHLY and CDR2 is FYNNEI. The V gene lost 7 bases and the J gene lost 3 bases, with 18 bases spanning the gap. This CDR3 is CASIGSAFRDTEAFF. CDR3 nucleotides: TGTGCCAGCATCGGGTCAGCTTTTCGTGACACTGAAGCTTTCTTT.

The chain's CDR3 is CASSYRTGVEDTEAFF. The CDR3 bases are TGTGCCAGCAGCTATCGGACAGGGGTTGAAGACACTGAAGCTTTCTTT. V gene TRBV7-2 combines with J gene TRBJ1-1; 9 bases agree with TRBD1. This CDR3 has 16 residues. The germline V gene has CDR1 SGHTA and CDR2 FQGNSA. The trim removed 4 bases at V and 3 bases at J, leaving 9 bases unmatched. The full variable domain, with the rest looked up from reference TRBV7-2 and TRBJ1-1, is GAGVSQSPSNKVTEKGKDVELRCDPISGHTALYWYRQSLGQGLEFLIYFQGNSAPDKSGLPSDRFSAERTGGSVSTLTIQRTQQEDSAVYLCASSYRTGVEDTEAFFGQGTRLTVV.

The chain recombines TRBV6-5 with TRBJ1-5; a weak D match, TRBD1 (6 bases). This CDR3 is 13 amino acids long. Germline V gene data show CDR1 as MNHEY and CDR2 as SVGAGI. The V and J ends lost 7 bases and 1 base respectively, with 8 bases between them. CDR3: CASNTGSNQPQHF. CDR3 DNA: TGTGCCAGCAACACAGGGAGCAATCAGCCCCAGCATTTT.

The gene calls are TRBV5-4 and TRBJ1-6, with D possibly matching TRBD1 (6 bases). From germline, CDR1 is SGHNT and CDR2 YYREEE (reference sequence). The CDR3 sequence is 17 residues long. V was cut by 5 bases and J by 0 bases, with 15 bases left in between. The CDR3, as DNA: TGTGCCAGCAGGGGTAGGACAGAAAGCTCCTATAATTCACCCCTCCACTTT. This translates into CASRGRTESSYNSPLHF.

This clone came up a few times. The V gene is TRBV5-4, the J gene TRBJ1-4, with 7 bases lining up with TRBD1. V lost 3 bases, J lost 3 bases, and 8 bases stayed unmatched. CDR3 length equals 16 residues. Germline V gives CDR1 SGHNT, CDR2 YYREEE (reference sequence). CDR3 nucleotide sequence: TGTGCCAGCAGCTCTAGTAACAGGGGACCTAATGAAAAACTGTTTTTT. Residues: CASSSSNRGPNEKLFF.

The rearrangement links TRBV3-1 (or the pseudogene TRBV3-2) to TRBJ1-2, with TRBD1 as a possible D gene (5 bases). The CDR3 loop spans 12 amino acids. V gave up 1 base and J gave up 7 bases, with 7 bases separating them. CDR1 is LGHDT, CDR2 YNNKEL, per germline (reference sequence). DNA of the CDR3: TGTGCCAGCAGCCAAGCGGGGGTTGGCTACACCTTC. The encoded protein is CASSQAGVGYTF.

The J gene is TRBJ1-1, the V gene TRBV6-5; 8 bases line up with TRBD1. J was trimmed by 11 bases and V by 6 bases; bases with no gene match: 11. CDR3 length equals 13 residues. The germline CDR1 and CDR2 sequences are MNHEY and SVGAGI. In DNA, the CDR3 is TGTGCCAGCAGCCTGGACAGGGATCGGAGGGCTTTCTTT. Translation gives CASSLDRDRRAFF.

The chain is built from TRBV6-6 and TRBJ1-2, with D unclear. V lost 7 bases and J 5 bases, leaving 11 bases between the germline ends. CDR1 is MNHNY, CDR2 SVGAGI, per germline (reference sequence). The CDR3 runs 12 residues. The DNA for the CDR3 is TGTGCCAGCACCCACGGAGATTATGGCTACACCTTC. It translates to CASTHGDYGYTF.

V gene TRBV7-9 combines with J gene TRBJ2-3, with D tentatively TRBD1 (7 bases). CDR1 is SEHNR, CDR2 FQNEAQ, per germline (reference sequence). This CDR3 comprises 16 residues. Trimming took off 4 bases at V and 5 bases at J, with 19 bases between the two ends. The CDR3 region has the DNA TGTGCCAGCAGCTCCATCCGACAGGGAGGTAAAGATACGCAGTATTTT. Protein: CASSSIRQGGKDTQYF. Variable domain in full (rest from reference TRBV7-9 and TRBJ2-3): DTGVSQNPRHKITKRGQNVTFRCDPISEHNRLYWYRQTLGQGPEFLTYFQNEAQLEKSRLLSDRFSAERPKGSFSTLEIQRTEQGDSAMYLCASSSIRQGGKDTQYFGPGTRLTVL.

This chain links TRBV19 with TRBJ2-2; 7 bases agree with TRBD1. This CDR3 is built from 16 residues. Germline V gives CDR1 LNHDA, CDR2 SQIVND (reference sequence). V was clipped by 10 bases and J by 1 base; unmatched bases: 12. The CDR3 sequence: CATPSRAGGNTGELFF. The CDR3 DNA follows: TGTGCCACACCCTCTAGGGCAGGGGGGAACACCGGGGAGCTGTTTTTT.